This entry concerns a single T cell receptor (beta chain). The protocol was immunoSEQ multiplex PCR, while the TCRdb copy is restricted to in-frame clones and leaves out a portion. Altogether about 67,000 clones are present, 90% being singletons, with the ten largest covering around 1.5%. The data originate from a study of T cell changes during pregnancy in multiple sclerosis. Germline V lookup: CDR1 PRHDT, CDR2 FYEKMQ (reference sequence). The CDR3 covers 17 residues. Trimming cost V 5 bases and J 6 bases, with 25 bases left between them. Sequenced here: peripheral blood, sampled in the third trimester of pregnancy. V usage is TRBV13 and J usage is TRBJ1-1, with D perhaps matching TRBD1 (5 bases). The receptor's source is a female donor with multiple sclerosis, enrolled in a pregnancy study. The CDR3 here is CASSPGTFIRRDPEAFF. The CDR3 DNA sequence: TGTGCCAGCAGCCCAGGGACTTTTATTCGAAGGGACCCTGAAGCTTTCTTT. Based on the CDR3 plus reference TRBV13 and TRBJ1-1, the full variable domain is AAGVIQSPRHLIKEKRETATLKCYPIPRHDTVYWYQQGPGQDPQFLISFYEKMQSDKGSIPDRFSAQQFSDYHSELNMSSLELGDSALYFCASSPGTFIRRDPEAFFGQGTRLTVV.